This note documents a single TCR beta chain sequence. The target of this receptor is not known. Nothing much larger sits one base from this clone, and base qualities are not available. The method behind the library was the immunoSEQ multiplex PCR assay. TCRdb mirrors the immuneACCESS table, restricted to in-frame sequences. Some clones are absent from its copies; in checked studies, under half trace to an unresolved V gene, and the reason for the others is unknown. The sample table contains about 88,000 clones; only one count was recorded for about 90% of them. Around 1.5% of the sample is taken by the ten largest. This specimen belongs to a study of T cells after somatic rescue of genetic block (dated by TCRdb to between 2020 and 2021). About the full investigation: What the study looked at was long-term robustness, specifically in a T-cell system that came about through somatic rescue of a genetic block in T-cell development.

Counted from cysteine to phenylalanine, this CDR3 has 14 amino acids. The sequence is cut down to CDR3 DNA, 42 bases in frame from base 1. The germline V end is reduced by 0 bases and the J end by 9 bases; junction bases left unmatched: 4. The germline V gene (reference sequence) gives CDR1 as SGHKS and CDR2 as YYEKEE. Recombination joined TRBV5-5 with TRBJ1-5, and TRBD1 matches 9 of the central bases. This clonotype was obtained from a young woman. Sequencing was performed on peripheral blood mononuclear cells (PBMCs). CDR3 loop: CASSLVGQGGPQHF. Read as DNA, the sequence is TGTGCCAGCAGCTTGGTGGGACAGGGTGGGCCCCAGCATTTT.